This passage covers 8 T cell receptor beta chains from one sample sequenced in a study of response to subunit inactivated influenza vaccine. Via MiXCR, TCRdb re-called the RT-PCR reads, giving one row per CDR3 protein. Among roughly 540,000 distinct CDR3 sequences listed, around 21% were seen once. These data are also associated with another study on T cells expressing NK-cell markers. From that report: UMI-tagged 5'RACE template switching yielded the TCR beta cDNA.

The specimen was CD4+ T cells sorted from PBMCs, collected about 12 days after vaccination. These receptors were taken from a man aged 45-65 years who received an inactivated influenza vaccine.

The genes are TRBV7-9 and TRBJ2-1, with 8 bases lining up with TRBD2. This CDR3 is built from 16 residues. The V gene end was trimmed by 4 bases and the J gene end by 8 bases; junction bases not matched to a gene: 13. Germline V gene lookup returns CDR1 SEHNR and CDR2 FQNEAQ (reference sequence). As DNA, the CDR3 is TGTGCCAGCAGCTCCCGGCTGTCGGGAGGGATCGATGAGCAGTTCTTC. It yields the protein CASSSRLSGGIDEQFF.

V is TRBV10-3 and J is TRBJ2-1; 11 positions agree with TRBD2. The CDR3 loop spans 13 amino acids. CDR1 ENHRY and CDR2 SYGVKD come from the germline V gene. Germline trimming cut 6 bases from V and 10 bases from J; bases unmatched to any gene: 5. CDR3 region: CAISTSGRGEQFF. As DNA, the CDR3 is TGTGCCATCAGCACTAGCGGGAGAGGGGAGCAGTTCTTC.

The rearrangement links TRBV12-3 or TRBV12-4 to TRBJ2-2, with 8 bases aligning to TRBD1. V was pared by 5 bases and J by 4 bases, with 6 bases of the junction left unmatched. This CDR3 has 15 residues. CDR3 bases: TGTGCCAGCAGTCGCCGGACAGGGAGCACCGGGGAGCTGTTTTTT. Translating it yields CASSRRTGSTGELFF.

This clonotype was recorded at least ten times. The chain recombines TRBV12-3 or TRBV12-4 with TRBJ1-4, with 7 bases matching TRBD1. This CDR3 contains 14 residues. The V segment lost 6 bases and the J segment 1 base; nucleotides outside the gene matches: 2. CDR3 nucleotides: TGTGCCAGCAGCCGACAGGGAACTAATGAAAAACTGTTTTTT. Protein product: CASSRQGTNEKLFF.

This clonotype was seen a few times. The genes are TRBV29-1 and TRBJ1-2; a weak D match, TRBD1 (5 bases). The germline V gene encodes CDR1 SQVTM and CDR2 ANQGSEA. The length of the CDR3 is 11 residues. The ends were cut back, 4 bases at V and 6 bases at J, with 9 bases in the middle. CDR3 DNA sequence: TGCAGCGTTGGCAGGGACCATGGCTACACCTTC. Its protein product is CSVGRDHGYTF.

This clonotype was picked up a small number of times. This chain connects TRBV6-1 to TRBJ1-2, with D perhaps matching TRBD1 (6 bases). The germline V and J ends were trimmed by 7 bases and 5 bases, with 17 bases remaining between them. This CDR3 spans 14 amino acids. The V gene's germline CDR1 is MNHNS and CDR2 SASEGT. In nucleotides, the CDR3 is TGTGCCAGCATCCCCCCCGGGACAACTTATGGCTACACCTTC. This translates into CASIPPGTTYGYTF.

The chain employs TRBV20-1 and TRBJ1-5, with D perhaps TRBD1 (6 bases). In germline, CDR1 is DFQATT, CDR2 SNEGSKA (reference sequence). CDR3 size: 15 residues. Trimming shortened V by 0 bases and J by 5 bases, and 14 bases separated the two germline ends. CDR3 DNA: TGCAGTGCTAGAGACTCTGGCACAGGGCATCAGCCCCAGCATTTT. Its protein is CSARDSGTGHQPQHF.

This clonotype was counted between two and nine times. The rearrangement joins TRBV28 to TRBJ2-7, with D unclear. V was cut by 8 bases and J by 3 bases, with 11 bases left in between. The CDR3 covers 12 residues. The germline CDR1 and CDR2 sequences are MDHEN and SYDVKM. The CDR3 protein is CASRRVVYEQYF. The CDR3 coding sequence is TGTGCCAGCCGACGGGTTGTCTACGAGCAGTACTTC.